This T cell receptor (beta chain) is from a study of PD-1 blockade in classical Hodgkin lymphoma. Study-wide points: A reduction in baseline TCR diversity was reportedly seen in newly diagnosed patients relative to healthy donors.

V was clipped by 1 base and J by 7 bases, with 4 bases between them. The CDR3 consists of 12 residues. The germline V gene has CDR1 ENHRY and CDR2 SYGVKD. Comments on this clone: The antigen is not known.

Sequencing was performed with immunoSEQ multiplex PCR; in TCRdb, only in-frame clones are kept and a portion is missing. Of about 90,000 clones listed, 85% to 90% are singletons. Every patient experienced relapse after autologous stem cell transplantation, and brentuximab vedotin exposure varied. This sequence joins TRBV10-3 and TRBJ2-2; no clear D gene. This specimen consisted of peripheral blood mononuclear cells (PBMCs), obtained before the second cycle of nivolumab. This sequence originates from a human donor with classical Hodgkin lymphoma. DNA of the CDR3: TGTGCCATCAGTGAGTTGGGCGGGGAGCTGTTTTTT. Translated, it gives CAISELGGELFF.